This record covers a single T cell receptor (beta chain). The sample belongs to a study of blood T cell repertoires in COVID-19. As for the study in general: COVID-19 samples collected from the United States, Italy and Spain covered acute and convalescent phases.

As originally analysed: From reference gene primer amplification, estimates of nucleated cell counts were derived. Data came from immunoSEQ multiplex PCR; TCRdb stores just in-frame clones and leaves some out. The V and J calls and clone size come from that table; D and trimming were worked out from the DNA. The data contain some 15,000 clones, around 73% of them singletons. Trimming removed 6 bases at V and 5 bases at J, with 15 bases between. The CDR3 has 14 residues. Germline V lookup: CDR1 KGHSH, CDR2 LQKENI. The gene calls are TRBV18 and TRBJ2-3, with D perhaps TRBD2 (6 bases). What was sequenced was peripheral blood. This clonotype originated in a human donor in a cohort sampled during active COVID-19. CDR3 sequence (DNA): TGTGCCAGCTCCTCAAGGAGGGAGCAAGATACGCAGTATTTT. As protein: CASSSRREQDTQYF.